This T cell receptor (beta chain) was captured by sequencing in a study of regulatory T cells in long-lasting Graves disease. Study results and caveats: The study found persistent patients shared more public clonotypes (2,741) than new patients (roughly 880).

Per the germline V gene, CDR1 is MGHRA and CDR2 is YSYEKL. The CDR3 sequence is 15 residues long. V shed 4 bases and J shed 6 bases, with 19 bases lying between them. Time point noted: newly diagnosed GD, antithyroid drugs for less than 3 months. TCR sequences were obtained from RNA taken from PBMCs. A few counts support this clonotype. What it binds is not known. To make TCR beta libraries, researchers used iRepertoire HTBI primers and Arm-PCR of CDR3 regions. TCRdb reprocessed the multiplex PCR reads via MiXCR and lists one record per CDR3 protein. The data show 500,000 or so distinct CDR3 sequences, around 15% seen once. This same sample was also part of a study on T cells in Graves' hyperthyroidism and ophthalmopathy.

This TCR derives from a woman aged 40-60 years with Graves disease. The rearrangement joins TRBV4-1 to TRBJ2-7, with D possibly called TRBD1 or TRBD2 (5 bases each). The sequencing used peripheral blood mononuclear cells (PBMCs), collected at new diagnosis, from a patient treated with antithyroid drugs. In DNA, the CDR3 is TGCGCCAGCAGCCGATGGGGGACGGCGGTGCGCGAGCAGTACTTC. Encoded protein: CASSRWGTAVREQYF.